This T cell receptor beta chain was recorded in a study of CD8 T cells in ankylosing spondylitis. Study results and limitations: Relatively rare in peripheral blood, disease-linked clones were also CD8+. There was a TCR beta motif, made of several highly homologous variants, that appeared characteristic of ankylosing spondylitis blood. Earlier reports found some motif variants in synovial fluid and blood in reactive arthritis. There was reportedly significant enrichment of clones that were disease-linked in matched ankylosing spondylitis synovial fluid.

Germline CDR1 and CDR2: LNHNV and YYDKDF (reference sequence). CDR3 length: 12 residues. This clonotype was found a few times. Its cognate antigen is unknown. The junction departs from the called germline gene at one end, perhaps through a read error. TCRdb fed the 5' RACE reads into MiXCR, producing one record per CDR3 protein. Among around 300,000 distinct CDR3 sequences, 20% were seen once, and the ten largest hold 3% to 4%. Sequencing was performed on blood, either unsorted or a sorted T cell fraction (not recorded which). The chain couples TRBV15 to TRBJ2-7, with TRBD2 as a possible D gene (5 bases). The receptor was derived from a female donor with ankylosing spondylitis or in good health (not recorded which). Written as DNA, the CDR3 is TGTGCCACCAGCAGAGATTTCGGGGTCGGTCACTTC. It encodes CATSRDFGVGHF.